The rows below give T cell receptor beta chains drawn from one sample of a study of blood T cell repertoires in COVID-19. Profiling relied on immunoSEQ multiplex PCR, and the TCRdb table lists in-frame clones only, not all of them. This table has roughly 250,000 clones, about 91% appearing once. Specimen: PBMCs or T cells enriched from blood (not recorded which). All receptors come from a woman in her forties with acute COVID-19. Both conserved end residues are part of each CDR3. The order of the fields is CDR3 protein, CDR3 DNA, J gene, D gene, V gene, clone size. D genes are given only for firm matches. Clone size is given for some rows only: seen once, a few or many times, or a class if the clone is expanded.

CASSVLAGVMDTQYF,TGTGCCAGCAGCGTACTAGCGGGAGTAATGGATACGCAGTATTTT,TRBJ2-3,TRBD2,TRBV9,once
CASSVRQDRNTEAFF,TGTGCCAGCAGCGTCCGTCAGGACAGGAACACTGAAGCTTTCTTT,TRBJ1-1,-,TRBV9,-
CASRVLAGSSYNEQFF,TGTGCCAGCAGAGTATTAGCGGGGAGCTCCTACAATGAGCAGTTCTTC,TRBJ2-1,TRBD2,TRBV2,-
CASRPGLAEETQYF,TGTGCCAGCAGACCGGGACTAGCGGAAGAGACCCAGTACTTC,TRBJ2-5,TRBD2,TRBV2,-
CASSLGQLSSYNSPLHF,TGCGCCAGCAGCCTCGGACAGCTAAGCTCCTATAATTCACCCCTCCACTTT,TRBJ1-6,-,TRBV5-1,-
CASSLGTANFNEKLFF,TGTGCCAGCAGCTTAGGGACAGCTAACTTCAATGAAAAACTGTTTTTT,TRBJ1-4,-,TRBV11-2,-
CASSIIQGSNTEAFF,TGTGCCAGTAGTATTATTCAGGGTTCGAACACTGAAGCTTTCTTT,TRBJ1-1,-,TRBV19,-
CASRSGAVAYNEQFF,TGTGCCAGCAGAAGCGGGGCAGTTGCCTACAATGAGCAGTTCTTC,TRBJ2-1,TRBD2,TRBV27,-
CASSIAAGVGQPQHF,TGTGCCAGTAGTATAGCAGCAGGGGTCGGTCAGCCCCAGCATTTT,TRBJ1-5,-,TRBV19,-
CASSPPGLAGGNGNEQYF,TGTGCCAGCTCTCCCCCGGGGCTAGCGGGAGGGAATGGAAACGAGCAGTACTTC,TRBJ2-7,TRBD2,TRBV7-8,-
CATRTGNQPQHF,TGTGCCACGCGGACAGGCAATCAGCCCCAGCATTTT,TRBJ1-5,-,TRBV6-5,-
CASSRREGSRSYEQYF,TGTGCCAGCAGCCGACGAGAGGGCTCCCGTTCCTACGAGCAGTACTTC,TRBJ2-7,-,TRBV7-9,-
CASLEDYNYNEQFF,TGTGCCAGCCTCGAGGACTATAACTACAATGAGCAGTTCTTC,TRBJ2-1,-,TRBV7-9,-
CATSDPRDSFNQPQHF,TGTGCCACCAGTGACCCGCGGGACAGCTTCAATCAGCCCCAGCATTTT,TRBJ1-5,TRBD1,TRBV24-1,-
CASSRAFTDTQYF,TGTGCCAGCAGCCGCGCCTTCACAGATACGCAGTATTTT,TRBJ2-3,-,TRBV5-6,-
CASSPLAGGPYEQFF,TGTGCCAGCAGCCCACTAGCGGGAGGGCCCTATGAGCAGTTCTTC,TRBJ2-1,TRBD2,TRBV7-3,-
CASSQDIGSGIYGYTF,TGCGCCAGCAGCCAAGATATAGGTTCAGGTATCTATGGCTACACCTTC,TRBJ1-2,-,TRBV4-1,-
CAWSFGAGNEKLFF,TGTGCCTGGAGTTTTGGAGCTGGGAATGAAAAACTGTTTTTT,TRBJ1-4,-,TRBV30,-